Sequencing of this T cell receptor beta chain was carried out in a study of low-dose radiotherapy and immunotherapy resistance in tumors. At the level of the study: Given every two weeks, intravenous cyclophosphamide 200 mg/m2 preceded radiation and immunotherapy by one day. From cycle 1 day 1, patients took oral aspirin 300 mg every day for four cycles.

As to time point: before trial treatment. Those eligible were patients bearing advanced solid tumors lacking tumor-infiltrating lymphocytes. This clonotype was counted ten times or more. The CDR3 is made up of 14 amino acids. V shed 3 bases and J shed 4 bases, with 15 bases lying between them. The germline V gene encodes CDR1 DFQATT and CDR2 SNEGSKA (reference sequence). Gene-specific TRAV and TRBV primers were used for first-strand cDNA, covering alpha and beta chains. It was with a constant-region primer and a V-primer adapter that TCRs were amplified over around 18 PCR cycles. Amplification of the isolated mRNA used in vitro transcription. From the reads, TCRdb called clonotypes with MiXCR, one entry per CDR3 protein. Among about 60,000 distinct CDR3 sequences, approximately 25% were seen once, and the ten largest hold roughly 6%.

The sequences come from PBMCs, collected before treatment. The gene calls are TRBV20-1 and TRBJ2-5; D is uncertain. This receptor was obtained from a male donor with prostate cancer. This chain's CDR3 is CSASTATSGETQYF. Written as DNA, the CDR3 is TGCAGTGCTAGTACAGCGACCTCGGGAGAGACCCAGTACTTC.